This T cell receptor (beta chain) was captured in a study of T-cell reconstitution after alpha-beta-depleted transplantation in children. The V gene's germline CDR1 is SEHNR and CDR2 FQNEAQ (reference sequence). V lost 5 bases, J lost 6 bases, and 5 bases stayed unmatched. CDR3 length equals 13 residues. A few counts support this clonotype. TCRbeta library preparation incorporated unique molecular identifiers. TCRdb re-called the PCR reads through MiXCR, storing one row per CDR3 protein. The sample consists of a few hundred thousand distinct CDR3 sequences, 11% of them appearing once. The chain is built from TRBV7-9 and TRBJ2-3, with 7 bases fitting TRBD1. The sample here was PBMCs from the stem cell graft donor, taken from the stem cell graft. This TCR was sampled from a human donor who donated a stem cell graft to a child with acute myeloid leukemia. The CDR3 loop reads CASSPGQEDTQYF. CDR3 nucleotide sequence: TGTGCCAGCAGCCCCGGACAGGAGGATACGCAGTATTTT.